Described below is a single TCR beta chain sequence and its context. What it binds is not known. V lost 6 bases and J 8 bases, leaving 13 bases between the germline ends. This CDR3 region has 13 residues. This entry is derived from a study of vaccination and CD4 T cells after COVID-19. The overall study: Nasal swab PCR detected SARS-CoV-2 in convalescent patients; about 10 had mild disease, one severe. Overlapping spike peptides from SARS-CoV-2, HCoV-NL63, HCoV-OC43 and HCoV-229E served to stimulate the cells. General observations from the study: Median SARS-CoV-2-reactive clonotype numbers went up from roughly 21 to 40, but not significantly. Only after vaccination were a median about 87% of convalescents' reactive clones seen.

With the Oncomine TCR Beta short-read assay, DNA from cultured CD4+ T cells was sequenced. TCRdb used MiXCR to reprocess the PCR reads, holding one entry per CDR3 protein. Of about 12,000 distinct CDR3 sequences listed, around 50% are singletons. Treatment here: roughly 10-day PBMC culture with coronavirus spike peptide pools or control peptides (ViraFEST assay). The sequence was collected from a human donor who had recovered from COVID-19. This rearrangement joins TRBV12-3 or TRBV12-4 to TRBJ2-2; TRBD1 might be the D (6 bases). Sequencing input: CD4+ T cells from blood, cultured in vitro. CDR3: CASRPETGGELFF. As DNA, the CDR3 is TGTGCCAGCAGGCCGGAGACAGGTGGGGAGCTGTTTTTT.